This TCR beta chain derives from a study of CD8 T cells in Susac syndrome (dated by TCRdb to the late 2010s). Some background on the complete study: The study used repertoire sequencing to test whether antigen drove CD8+ T cell activation and differentiation in Susac syndrome. The study compared CD8+ T cell repertoire clonality among 12 healthy donors, around 14 Susac syndrome patients and approximately 16 multiple sclerosis patients. Overall results and qualifications from the work: The number of individuals in the TCR sequencing and HLA analysis was recognized as being relatively small.

RNA was extracted using the RNeasy kit, and roughly 0.5 to 1 microgram was reverse transcribed with random hexamers. The immunoSEQ multiplex PCR assay, which covers 54 Vbeta and 13 Jbeta segments, was used to amplify TCR beta CDR3 regions. To correct PCR amplification bias, a synthetic template baseline was used for both primer optimization and computational correction. The published analysis was carried out like this. Reads were annotated to V, D and J genes according to IMGT and were analyzed with immunoSEQ Analyzer, with only productive sequences retained. Clonality was calculated as one minus the Shannon entropy normalized by log2 of the number of productive unique sequences. For each patient and control, public and private clones were evaluated within the 100 most prevalent clones. A clone was defined as Susac-specific if it was absent from the healthy and MS cohorts, from some 1,100 published viral clones and from other ImmuneACCESS disease sequences. In-frame beta chains were kept once TCRdb had trimmed the public reads at Q25 with fastp and called clones with MiXCR. Entries that share a CDR3 protein sequence are merged under the most common genes and DNA. The V and J calls were determined by TCRdb, not by the authors. For this sample the table gives around 80,000 distinct CDR3 sequences, of which over 75% were detected only once. Jointly, the top ten make up 0.5% of the sample.

High-throughput TCR beta sequencing profiled peripheral blood CD8+ and CD4+ T cells from healthy donors, Susac syndrome patients and multiple sclerosis patients. Treatment-naive patients with stable or active relapsing-remitting disease fulfilling revised McDonald criteria were used as multiple sclerosis controls. Bulk CD8+ and CD4+ T cells were purified by magnetic negative isolation, while CD8+ TEMRA cells were enriched using FACS. Blood was collected in EDTA tubes and processed within 24 hours, with PBMCs isolated through density gradient centrifugation. PBMCs intended for TCR sequencing were frozen in liquid nitrogen and were later thawed in a 37 degrees C water bath. The sorted or isolated CD4+, CD8+ and CD8+ TEMRA cells reached a purity of at least 90%. In its sample, this clonotype was seen once. Its antigen target is currently unknown. Base qualities are not at hand, and no much larger clone is one base apart. A lone read offers only weak evidence.

Sequencing was done on a sample of CD8+ T cells from PBMCs. This sequence originates from a human donor with multiple sclerosis.

In nucleotides, the sequence is TGTGCCAGCAGCCTCTCGGGACTAGCGGATTTCACAGATACGCAGTATTTT. Translated, it gives CASSLSGLADFTDTQYF. The sequence joins TRBV9 to TRBJ2-3, and TRBD2 matches 11 of the central bases. Measured from the cysteine to the phenylalanine, the CDR3 is 17 residues long. Just CDR3 DNA is preserved here, 51 bases in frame from base 1. CDR1 SGDLS and CDR2 YYNGEE are derived from the germline V gene. V loses 4 bases at its end and J loses 2 bases; junction bases beyond the gene matches: 9.